This TCR beta chain emerged from a study of CD8 T cell repertoires and HIV-1 epitope variants. Study-wide context: Tested: three Gag epitope families, Nef HW9 and YT9. 1M T cells were kept uncultured as a baseline.

Trimming took 6 bases from V and 0 from J, leaving 9 bases between them. Per the germline V gene, CDR1 is MRHNA and CDR2 is SNTAGT. The CDR3 has 14 residues. The method was immunoSEQ multiplex PCR; TCRdb's version includes in-frame clones alone and lacks a portion of them. The sample gives about 95,000 clones, 70% to 75% of which show up once; roughly 25% is in the top ten. This chain uses TRBV6-4 with TRBJ2-1, with D hard to call. The origin of this receptor is a male donor with HIV. The sequenced sample was uncultured baseline CD8+ T cells from peripheral blood mononuclear cells (PBMCs). CDR3 sequence reads: CASRNHSSYNEQFF. In DNA form, the CDR3 reads TGTGCCAGCAGAAACCACAGCTCCTACAATGAGCAGTTCTTC.